The present entry profiles one T cell receptor (beta chain) with its context. What it binds is not known. V gave up 2 bases and J gave up 6 bases; unmatched junction bases: 6. Germline V gene lookup returns CDR1 SGHTS and CDR2 YDEGEE. This CDR3 spans 16 amino acids. These data are taken from a study of neoadjuvant nivolumab and ipilimumab in lung cancer. Overall study: The combination arm added day-1 ipilimumab 1 mg/kg to nivolumab 3 mg/kg on days 1, 15, 29.

The repertoire was sequenced with immunoSEQ multiplex PCR; TCRdb's copy has only in-frame clones and lacks some. The table has some 43,000 clones, about 89% seen once. Findings and caveats of the study: Only two of four nivolumab-treated tumors gained richness and clonality by surgery. Compared with tumor-adjacent uninvolved lung, resected tumors showed greater richness and clonality. TCR receptors were sequenced in few samples.

The material was blood, obtained before neoadjuvant nivolumab, alone or with ipilimumab. V usage is TRBV5-8 and J usage is TRBJ2-2; TRBD2 matches 11 bases. The clonotype originates from an adult with non-small cell lung cancer. Some clones in this sample may be carry-over from other donors' samples. The chain's CDR3 is CASSFPGTSGPGELFF. CDR3 DNA sequence: TGTGCCAGCAGCTTCCCCGGGACTAGCGGACCCGGGGAGCTGTTTTTT. Based on the CDR3 plus reference TRBV5-8 and TRBJ2-2, the full variable domain is EAGVTQSPTHLIKTRGQQATLRCSPISGHTSVYWYQQALGLGLQFLLWYDEGEERNRGNFPPRFSGRQFPNYSSELNVNALELEDSALYLCASSFPGTSGPGELFFGEGSRLTVL.